This TCR beta chain is drawn from a study of blood T cell repertoires in COVID-19. This clone was picked up one time. The germline CDR1 and CDR2 sequences are MNHEY and SMNVEV (reference sequence). V shed 5 bases, J shed 1 base, and the junction held 11 bases outside the gene matches. This CDR3 is 19 amino acids long. Here immunoSEQ multiplex PCR was the method, and the copy in TCRdb shows in-frame clones only, minus some. Of 150,000 to 200,000 clones listed, about 83% are singletons. This TCR came from a human donor in a cohort sampled during active COVID-19. The rearrangement joins TRBV27 to TRBJ2-5; 15 bases are shared with TRBD2. Input material: peripheral blood. CDR3 bases: TGTGCCAGCAGTCAATCCAGGACTAGCGGGAGGGCACCCCAAGAGACCCAGTACTTC. Protein product: CASSQSRTSGRAPQETQYF.